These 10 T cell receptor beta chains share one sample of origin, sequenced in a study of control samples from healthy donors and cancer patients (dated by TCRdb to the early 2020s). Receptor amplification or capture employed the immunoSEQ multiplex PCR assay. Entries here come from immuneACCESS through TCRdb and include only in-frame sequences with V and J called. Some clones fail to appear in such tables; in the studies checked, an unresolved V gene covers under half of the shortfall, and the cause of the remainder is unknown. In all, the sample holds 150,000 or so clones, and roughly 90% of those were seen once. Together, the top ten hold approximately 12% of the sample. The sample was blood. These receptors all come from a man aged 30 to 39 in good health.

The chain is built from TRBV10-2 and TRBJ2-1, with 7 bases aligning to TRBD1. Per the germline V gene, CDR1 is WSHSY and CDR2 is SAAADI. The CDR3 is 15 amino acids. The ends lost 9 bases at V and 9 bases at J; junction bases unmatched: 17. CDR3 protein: CASRDRAGDRGEQFF. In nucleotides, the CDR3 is TGCGCCAGTAGGGACAGAGCCGGGGATCGAGGTGAGCAGTTCTTC.

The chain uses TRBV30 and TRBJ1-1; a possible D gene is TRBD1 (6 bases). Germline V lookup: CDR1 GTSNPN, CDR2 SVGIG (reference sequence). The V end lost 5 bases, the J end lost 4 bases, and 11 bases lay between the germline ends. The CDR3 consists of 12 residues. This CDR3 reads CAWEVGGTEAFF. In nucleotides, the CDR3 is TGTGCCTGGGAGGTAGGGGGCACTGAAGCTTTCTTT.

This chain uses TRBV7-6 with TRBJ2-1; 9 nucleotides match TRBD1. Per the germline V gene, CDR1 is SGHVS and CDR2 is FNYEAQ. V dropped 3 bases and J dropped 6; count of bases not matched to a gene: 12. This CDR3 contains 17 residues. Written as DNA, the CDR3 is TGTGCCAGCAGCTTTAACCCACCGGGACAGGGTCCCAATGAGCAGTTCTTC. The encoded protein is CASSFNPPGQGPNEQFF.

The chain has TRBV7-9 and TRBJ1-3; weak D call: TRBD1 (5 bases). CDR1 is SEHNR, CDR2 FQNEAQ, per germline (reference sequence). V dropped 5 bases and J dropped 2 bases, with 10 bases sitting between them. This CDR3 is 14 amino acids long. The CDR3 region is CASSARETGNTIYF. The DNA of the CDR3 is TGTGCCAGCAGCGCCAGGGAGACTGGAAACACCATATATTTT. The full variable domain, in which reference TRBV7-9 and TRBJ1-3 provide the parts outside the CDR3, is DTGVSQNPRHKITKRGQNVTFRCDPISEHNRLYWYRQTLGQGPEFLTYFQNEAQLEKSRLLSDRFSAERPKGSFSTLEIQRTEQGDSAMYLCASSARETGNTIYFGEGSWLTVV.

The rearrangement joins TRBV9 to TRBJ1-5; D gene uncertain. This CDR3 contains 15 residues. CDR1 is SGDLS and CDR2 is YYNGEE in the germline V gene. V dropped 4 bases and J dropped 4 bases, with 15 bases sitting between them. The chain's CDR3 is CASSPWGGENQPQHF. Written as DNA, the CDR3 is TGTGCCAGCAGCCCGTGGGGTGGGGAAAATCAGCCCCAGCATTTT.

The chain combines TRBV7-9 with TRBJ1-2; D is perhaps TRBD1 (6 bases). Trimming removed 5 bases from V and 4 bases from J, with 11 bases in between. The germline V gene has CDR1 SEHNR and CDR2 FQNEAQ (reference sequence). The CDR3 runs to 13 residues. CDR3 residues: CASSQDSVYGYTF. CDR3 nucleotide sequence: TGTGCCAGCAGCCAGGACAGCGTCTATGGCTACACCTTC.

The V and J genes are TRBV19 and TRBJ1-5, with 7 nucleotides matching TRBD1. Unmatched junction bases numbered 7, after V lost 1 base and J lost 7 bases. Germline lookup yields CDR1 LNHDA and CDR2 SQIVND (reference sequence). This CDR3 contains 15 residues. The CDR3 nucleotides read TGTGCCAGTAGTATAGGACAGGGAGGTAACCAGCCCCAGCATTTT. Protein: CASSIGQGGNQPQHF.

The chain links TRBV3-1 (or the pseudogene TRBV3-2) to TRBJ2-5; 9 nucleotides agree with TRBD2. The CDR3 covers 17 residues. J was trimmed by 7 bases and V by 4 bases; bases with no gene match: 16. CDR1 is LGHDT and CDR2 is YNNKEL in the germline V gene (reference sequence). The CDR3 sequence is CASSPPSGTSSRGTQYF. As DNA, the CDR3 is TGTGCCAGCAGCCCTCCGTCCGGGACTAGCTCCCGAGGGACCCAGTACTTC.

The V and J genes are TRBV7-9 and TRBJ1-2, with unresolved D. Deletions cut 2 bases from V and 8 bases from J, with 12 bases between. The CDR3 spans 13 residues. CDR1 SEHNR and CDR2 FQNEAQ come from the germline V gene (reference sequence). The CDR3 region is CASSLNPPEGYTF. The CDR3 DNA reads TGTGCCAGCAGCTTAAACCCCCCCGAGGGCTACACCTTC.

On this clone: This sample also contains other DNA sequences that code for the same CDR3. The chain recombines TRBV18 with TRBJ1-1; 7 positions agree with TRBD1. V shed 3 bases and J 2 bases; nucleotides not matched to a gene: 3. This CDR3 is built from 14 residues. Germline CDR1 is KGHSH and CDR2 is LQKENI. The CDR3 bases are TGTGCCAGCTCACCGGGACAGCTCAACACTGAAGCTTTCTTT. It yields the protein CASSPGQLNTEAFF.